The entry below describes one TCR beta chain. The table came from immunoSEQ multiplex PCR; TCRdb's copy has only in-frame clones and leaves some out. The table records around 150,000 clones, more than 75% of them present only once. This record comes from a study of blood T cell repertoires in COVID-19. The V and J ends lost 5 bases and 1 base respectively, with 13 bases between them. CDR1 SGDLS and CDR2 YYNGEE come from the germline V gene. This CDR3 spans 15 amino acids. Cohort 3 recovery required two negative PCRs, clearance, or symptom resolution. The material sequenced was PBMCs or T cells enriched from blood (not recorded which). The V call is TRBV9, the J call TRBJ2-1, with a possible D match to TRBD1 (5 bases). This receptor was taken from a man aged 35-49 years who had recovered from COVID-19. The CDR3 DNA follows: TGTGCCAGCAGTTTGACAGACATATCCTACAATGAGCAGTTCTTC. This translates into CASSLTDISYNEQFF.